This TCR beta chain was profiled in a study of cytomegalovirus exposure and HLA in healthy donors. Study-wide points: A later analysis revealed that TCR association rates differed between HLA loci, peaking at DRB1 and bottoming out at HLA-C.

As regards this clone: The antigen is not known.

Both 60 Vbeta primers and 13 Jbeta primers went into the PCR. Method: immunoSEQ multiplex PCR; TCRdb's copy keeps in-frame clones and lacks some. The table records 200,000 or so clones, more than 65% of them present only once. CDR3 length: 13 residues. Germline CDR1 and CDR2: LNHDA and SQIVND (reference sequence). Trimming cost V 3 bases and J 4 bases, with 8 bases left between them. The chain is built from TRBV19 and TRBJ2-3, with D unresolved. Sequenced material: PBMCs. The receptor comes from a woman between 25 and 40 years old in good health and CMV-seropositive. CDR3 in DNA: TGTGCCAGTAGTATGGGCTGGCCAGATACGCAGTATTTT. Amino acids: CASSMGWPDTQYF.